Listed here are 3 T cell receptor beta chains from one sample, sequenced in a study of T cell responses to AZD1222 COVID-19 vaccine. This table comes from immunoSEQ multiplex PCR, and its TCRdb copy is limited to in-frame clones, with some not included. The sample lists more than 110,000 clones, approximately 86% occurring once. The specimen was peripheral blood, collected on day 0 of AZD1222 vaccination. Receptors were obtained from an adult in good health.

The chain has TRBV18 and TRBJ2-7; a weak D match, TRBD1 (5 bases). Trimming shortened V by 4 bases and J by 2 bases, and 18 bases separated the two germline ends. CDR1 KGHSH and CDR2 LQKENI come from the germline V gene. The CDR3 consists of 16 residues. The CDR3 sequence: CASSLMIQGNPYEQYF. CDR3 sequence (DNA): TGTGCCAGCTCACTTATGATCCAGGGAAACCCCTACGAGCAGTACTTC.

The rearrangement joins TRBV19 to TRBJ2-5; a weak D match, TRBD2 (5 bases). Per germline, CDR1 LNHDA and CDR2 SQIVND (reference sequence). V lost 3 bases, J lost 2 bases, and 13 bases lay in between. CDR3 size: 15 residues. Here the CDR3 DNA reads TGTGCCAGTAGTATTCCCGGACTGGAACAAGAGACCCAGTACTTC. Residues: CASSIPGLEQETQYF.

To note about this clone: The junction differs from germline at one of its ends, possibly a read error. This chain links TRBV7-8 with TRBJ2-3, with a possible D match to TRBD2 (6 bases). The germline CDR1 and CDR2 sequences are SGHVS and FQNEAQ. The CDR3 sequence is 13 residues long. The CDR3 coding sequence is TGTGCCAGCAACGCCGGGACTCCCGCTCCTTTGGGGTTT. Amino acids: CASNAGTPAPLGF.